This T cell receptor (beta chain) stems from a study of OX40 agonist ivuxolimab in advanced cancers. Study-level findings and limits: Among expanded peripheral T cells, antigen specificity went undetermined. Expansion of clones was among the lowest in partial responders at 0.1-3.0 mg/kg.

With respect to this clone: What it binds is unknown.

The CDR3 sequence is 15 residues long. V shed 4 bases, J shed 9 bases, and the junction held 8 bases outside the gene matches. The germline gives CDR1 SNHLY, CDR2 FYNNEI. Method: immunoSEQ multiplex PCR; TCRdb's copy keeps in-frame clones and lacks some. The data contain tens of thousands of clones, around 85% of them seen just once; the ten biggest clones take up under 0.8%. The input for sequencing was CD4+ or CD8+ T cells sorted from blood, taken in a trial of the OX40 agonist ivuxolimab. This clonotype originated in an adult with an advanced solid tumor such as melanoma, head and neck, liver or kidney cancer. The chain links TRBV2 to TRBJ2-1; 11 positions agree with TRBD2. CDR3 in amino acids: CASSGRLAGFSEQFF. The CDR3, as DNA: TGTGCCAGCAGTGGACGACTAGCGGGGTTCTCTGAGCAGTTCTTC.